Shown below are 27 T cell receptor beta chains from a single sample sequenced in a study of CD8 T cells in ankylosing spondylitis. These TCRs' antigens remain unknown. TCRdb analysed the 5' RACE reads with MiXCR anew, one entry per CDR3 protein. The table records some 450,000 distinct CDR3 sequences, over 15% of them present only once. Whole-study findings and limits: There was a TCR beta motif, made of several highly homologous variants, that appeared characteristic of ankylosing spondylitis blood.

The sample taken for sequencing was blood, either unsorted or a sorted T cell fraction (not recorded which). These receptors were collected from a male donor with ankylosing spondylitis.

This clonotype was seen only a few times. The rearrangement joins TRBV6-5 to TRBJ1-1; a weak D match, TRBD1 (6 bases). Trimming removed 1 base at V and 2 bases at J, with 11 bases between. Germline V gene lookup returns CDR1 MNHEY and CDR2 SVGAGI. This CDR3 is built from 15 residues. CDR3: CASSYYAGVNTEAFF. The DNA for the CDR3 is TGTGCCAGCAGTTACTATGCAGGGGTTAACACTGAAGCTTTCTTT.

The chain couples TRBV7-6 to TRBJ1-1, with TRBD1 as a possible D gene (5 bases). The V and J ends lost 3 bases and 11 bases respectively, with 10 bases between them. The CDR3 sequence is 11 residues long. CDR1 is SGHVS, CDR2 FNYEAQ, per germline. Written as DNA, the CDR3 is TGTGCCAGCAGCTTTGAAGGGGAGGCTTTCTTT. Its translation: CASSFEGEAFF. Looking up the rest from reference TRBV7-6 and TRBJ1-1 gives the full variable domain: GAGVSQSPRYKVTKRGQDVALRCDPISGHVSLYWYRQALGQGPEFLTYFNYEAQQDKSGLPNDRFSAERPEGSISTLTIQRTEQRDSAMYRCASSFEGEAFFGQGTRLTVV.

V is TRBV7-2 and J is TRBJ2-5; TRBD2 agrees at 9 bases. This CDR3 spans 15 amino acids. The germline V gene has CDR1 SGHTA and CDR2 FQGNSA. Trimming at V came to 2 bases and at J to 4 bases, leaving 5 bases not matched to a gene. Here the CDR3 DNA reads TGTGCCAGCAGCTTAAGGACTAGCGTCGGAGAGACCCAGTACTTC. This translates into CASSLRTSVGETQYF.

The chain recombines TRBV9 with TRBJ1-1; D not certain. The V gene's germline CDR1 is SGDLS and CDR2 YYNGEE. The CDR3 extends over 14 amino acids. Between the trimmed V and J ends, which lost 0 bases and 1 base, there was a span of 7 bases. The CDR3 here is CASSVAGQNTEAFF. The CDR3 DNA sequence: TGTGCCAGCAGCGTAGCTGGGCAGAACACTGAAGCTTTCTTT. The full variable domain, in which reference TRBV9 and TRBJ1-1 provide the parts outside the CDR3, is DSGVTQTPKHLITATGQRVTLRCSPRSGDLSVYWYQQSLDQGLQFLIQYYNGEERAKGNILERFSAQQFPDLHSELNLSSLELGDSALYFCASSVAGQNTEAFFGQGTRLTVV.

In this sample, this clonotype turned up a few times. CDR3 protein: CASGSVIRDRRYQPQHF. CDR3 DNA sequence: TGTGCTAGTGGTTCCGTTATACGGGACAGGAGATATCAGCCCCAGCATTTT. The chain is built from TRBV12-5 and TRBJ1-5; 8 bases align to TRBD1. The ends lost 4 bases at V and 5 bases at J; junction bases unmatched: 13. Germline values: CDR1 LGHNT, CDR2 FRNRAP. This CDR3 spans 17 amino acids.

This clonotype has just a few counts. The chain employs TRBV4-3 and TRBJ2-1; 7 nucleotides align to TRBD2. V was pared by 1 base and J by 8 bases, with 5 bases of the junction left unmatched. CDR3 length: 14 amino acids. Germline V gene data show CDR1 as LGHNA and CDR2 as YSLEER. DNA of the CDR3: TGCGCCAGCAGCCAAGTTCGGGGAGGGGATGAGCAGTTCTTC. Translation gives CASSQVRGGDEQFF.

V is TRBV7-6 and J is TRBJ2-1; 11 bases fit TRBD2. The germline CDR1 and CDR2 sequences are SGHVS and FNYEAQ. The CDR3 has 15 residues. V trimming: 4 bases; J trimming: 6 bases; junction bases outside the gene matches: 5. The CDR3 sequence is CASSSSGGIGNEQFF. CDR3 sequence (DNA): TGTGCCAGCAGCTCTAGCGGGGGGATAGGCAATGAGCAGTTCTTC. Full variable domain (missing parts from reference TRBV7-6 and TRBJ2-1): GAGVSQSPRYKVTKRGQDVALRCDPISGHVSLYWYRQALGQGPEFLTYFNYEAQQDKSGLPNDRFSAERPEGSISTLTIQRTEQRDSAMYRCASSSSGGIGNEQFFGPGTRLTVL.

CDR3 amino acids: CASSPTYGGYNEQFF. CDR3 DNA sequence: TGTGCCAGCAGTCCAACCTACGGGGGATACAATGAGCAGTTCTTC. V and J are TRBV7-3 and TRBJ2-1; tentative D call: TRBD2 (6 bases). Germline-derived CDR1 and CDR2 are SGHTA and FQGTGA. Trimming removed 6 bases from V and 4 bases from J, with 16 bases in between. The CDR3 runs to 15 residues. Full variable domain (outside the CDR3, taken from reference TRBV7-3 and TRBJ2-1): GAGVSQTPSNKVTEKGKYVELRCDPISGHTALYWYRQSLGQGPEFLIYFQGTGAADDSGLPNDRFFAVRPEGSVSTLKIQRTERGDSAVYLCASSPTYGGYNEQFFGPGTRLTVL.

This clonotype was seen at least ten times. The rearrangement links TRBV7-8 to TRBJ1-5; D is unclear. Germline lookup yields CDR1 SGHVS and CDR2 FQNEAQ. Deletions cut 4 bases from V and 2 bases from J, with 9 bases between. The CDR3 runs 14 residues. For the CDR3, the DNA is TGTGCCAGCAGCTCGACTGGCGGCAATCAGCCCCAGCATTTT. It specifies CASSSTGGNQPQHF. Based on the CDR3 plus reference TRBV7-8 and TRBJ1-5, the full variable domain is GAGVSQSPRYKVAKRGQDVALRCDPISGHVSLFWYQQALGQGPEFLTYFQNEAQLDKSGLPSDRFFAERPEGSVSTLKIQRTQQEDSAVYLCASSSTGGNQPQHFGDGTRLSIL.

The sample holds a few counts of this clonotype. The V call is TRBV11-2, the J call TRBJ2-1; 14 bases match TRBD2. The CDR3 is 16 residues long. The ends lost 4 bases at V and 6 bases at J; junction bases unmatched: 5. Germline V gene sequence: CDR1 SGHAT, CDR2 FQNNGV. CDR3 DNA sequence: TGTGCCAGCAGCTCCTCCGGGACTAGCGGGAGCAATGAGCAGTTCTTC. Amino acid sequence: CASSSSGTSGSNEQFF.

This clonotype was observed at least ten times. The rearrangement links TRBV12-3 or TRBV12-4 to TRBJ2-2; 10 nucleotides align to TRBD1. J gave up 7 bases and V 6 bases, and 8 bases lay outside the gene matches. The CDR3 sequence is 15 residues long. CDR3 DNA sequence: TGTGCCAGCAGCCGCACGACAGGGGGCGGCGGGGAGCTGTTTTTT. It specifies CASSRTTGGGGELFF.

This clonotype occurred a few times. This chain uses TRBV5-1 with TRBJ2-1; TRBD2 matches 9 bases. This CDR3 is 16 amino acids long. Looked up from germline, CDR1 is SGHRS and CDR2 is YFSETQ. V was pared by 0 bases and J by 6 bases, with 7 bases of the junction left unmatched. The CDR3 nucleotides read TGCGCCAGCAGCTTGGGGGCTAGCGGGGTTACCAATGAGCAGTTCTTC. It is translated as CASSLGASGVTNEQFF.

The V gene is TRBV5-1, the J gene TRBJ2-1; no definite D call. With 0 bases removed from V and 4 bases from J, the gap between germline ends came to 11 bases. There are 15 residues in the CDR3. Germline CDR1 and CDR2: SGHRS and YFSETQ. CDR3 amino acids: CASSLVEGIYNEQFF. The DNA for the CDR3 is TGCGCCAGCAGCTTGGTCGAAGGGATATACAATGAGCAGTTCTTC.

The V gene is TRBV5-1, the J gene TRBJ1-6; D not certain. Trimming cost V 0 bases and J 9 bases, with 16 bases left between them. The CDR3 length is 16 residues. CDR1 is SGHRS, CDR2 YFSETQ, per germline. The CDR3, as DNA: TGCGCCAGCAGCTTGGAAGTAAAGGAGGAGAGTTCACCCCTCCACTTT. Translation: CASSLEVKEESSPLHF.

The chain recombines TRBV7-2 with TRBJ2-1, with 10 bases lining up with TRBD2. CDR1 is SGHTA, CDR2 FQGNSA, per germline. The CDR3 has 15 residues. Losses at the gene ends were 7 bases for V and 4 bases for J; bases not matched to a gene: 7. The CDR3 DNA is TGTGCCAGCACCGAAGGGACTAGCGTTTACAATGAGCAGTTCTTC. It encodes CASTEGTSVYNEQFF.

Only a few counts were recorded for this clonotype. The J gene is TRBJ2-2, the V gene TRBV9, with D perhaps matching TRBD2 (6 bases). V was pared by 4 bases and J by 6 bases, with 19 bases between. Germline CDR1 and CDR2: SGDLS and YYNGEE. This CDR3 has 16 residues. This chain's CDR3 is CASSPEVAVMAGELFF. DNA of the CDR3: TGTGCCAGCAGCCCCGAGGTAGCGGTCATGGCCGGGGAGCTGTTTTTT.

The chain has TRBV11-2 and TRBJ2-1; 7 positions agree with TRBD2. Per the germline V gene, CDR1 is SGHAT and CDR2 is FQNNGV. V dropped 1 base and J dropped 6; count of bases not matched to a gene: 24. The CDR3 has 21 residues. The CDR3 reads CASSLVIVLRESPIPANEQFF. In DNA, the CDR3 is TGTGCCAGCAGCTTAGTGATTGTTTTGCGGGAGTCACCCATCCCGGCCAATGAGCAGTTCTTC.

In this sample, this clonotype turned up a few times. The J gene is TRBJ2-1, the V gene TRBV5-1, with 13 positions matching TRBD2. The CDR3 runs 15 residues. V gave up 5 bases and J gave up 7 bases; unmatched junction bases: 6. The germline CDR1 and CDR2 sequences are SGHRS and YFSETQ. In nucleotides, the CDR3 is TGCGCCAGCAGGAGGGGGACTAGCGGGAATAATGAGCAGTTCTTC. Amino acids: CASRRGTSGNNEQFF.

V and J are TRBV20-1 and TRBJ2-7; D unresolved. The CDR3 extends over 11 amino acids. The germline gives CDR1 DFQATT, CDR2 SNEGSKA (reference sequence). The V end lost 4 bases, the J end lost 4 bases, and 8 bases lay between the germline ends. The CDR3 spells CSAKSQYEQYF. The CDR3 coding sequence is TGCAGTGCTAAGTCCCAGTACGAGCAGTACTTC.

V is TRBV20-1 and J is TRBJ1-4; D call uncertain. V lost 0 bases and J 7 bases, leaving 24 bases between the germline ends. Germline V gene lookup returns CDR1 DFQATT and CDR2 SNEGSKA (reference sequence). This CDR3 is built from 18 residues. CDR3 loop: CSARDPPVQSGRCEKLFF. The CDR3 DNA is TGCAGTGCTAGAGATCCCCCGGTCCAAAGTGGGAGGTGTGAAAAACTGTTTTTT.

The V gene is TRBV11-2, the J gene TRBJ1-1; possible D gene TRBD1, 5 bases. The CDR3 totals 17 residues. V lost 1 base and J 6 bases, leaving 21 bases between the germline ends. Germline V gives CDR1 SGHAT, CDR2 FQNNGV. In nucleotides, the CDR3 is TGTGCCAGCAGCTTAGTAGCGTTCAGGGTGGCCCGCGCTGAAGCTTTCTTT. This translates into CASSLVAFRVARAEAFF. Full variable domain (outside the CDR3, taken from reference TRBV11-2 and TRBJ1-1): EAGVAQSPRYKIIEKRQSVAFWCNPISGHATLYWYQQILGQGPKLLIQFQNNGVVDDSQLPKDRFSAERLKGVDSTLKIQPAKLEDSAVYLCASSLVAFRVARAEAFFGQGTRLTVV.

The CDR3 sequence is CATSDSLGYGNQPQHF. The CDR3 coding sequence is TGTGCCACCAGTGATTCTCTGGGTTATGGCAATCAGCCCCAGCATTTT. The rearrangement links TRBV24-1 to TRBJ1-5, with D unclear. The CDR3 has 16 amino acids. Per the germline V gene, CDR1 is KGHDR and CDR2 is SFDVKD. V was shortened by 2 bases and J by 2 bases, with 12 bases between the two germline ends.

This sequence joins TRBV3-1 and TRBJ1-2; D gene unclear. CDR1 and CDR2 (germline): LGHDT, YNNKEL (reference sequence). The CDR3 length is 11 residues. Between the trimmed V and J ends, which lost 0 bases and 8 bases, there was a span of 4 bases. The CDR3 reads CASSQEGGYTF. The CDR3 nucleotides are TGTGCCAGCAGCCAAGAGGGAGGCTACACCTTC.

At least ten counts were recorded for this clonotype. This chain connects TRBV27 to TRBJ2-1; D perhaps matches TRBD1 (6 bases). The CDR3 spans 13 residues. Trimming pared 10 bases from V and 4 bases from J, leaving 14 bases between. The germline gives CDR1 MNHEY, CDR2 SMNVEV (reference sequence). The CDR3 DNA is TGTGCCATCAGGGGATTCGGTTACAATGAGCAGTTCTTC. Translation: CAIRGFGYNEQFF.

Ten or more counts support this clonotype. The V and J genes are TRBV12-3 or TRBV12-4 and TRBJ2-1, with D tentatively TRBD2 (6 bases). The CDR3 length is 12 residues. V gave up 11 bases and J gave up 7 bases, with 15 bases separating them. Here the CDR3 DNA reads TGTGCCGTTAGGGGCGCGGGGAATGAGCAGTTCTTC. Amino acid sequence: CAVRGAGNEQFF.

This clonotype was recorded at least ten times. V gene TRBV29-1 combines with J gene TRBJ2-1; TRBD2 might be the D (6 bases). The CDR3 has 14 residues. V lost 7 bases and J 5 bases, leaving 18 bases between the germline ends. Germline values: CDR1 SQVTM, CDR2 ANQGSEA. Written as DNA, the CDR3 is TGCAGCGCTCCGAAGGCGGGAAAAAACAATGAGCAGTTCTTC. Translated: CSAPKAGKNNEQFF.

There are a few counts of this clonotype. The chain uses TRBV3-1 and TRBJ2-7; D possibly matches TRBD1 or TRBD2 (5 bases each). Germline loops: CDR1 LGHDT, CDR2 YNNKEL (reference sequence). The V gene lost 0 bases and the J gene lost 10 bases, with 13 bases spanning the gap. There are 13 residues in the CDR3. CDR3 DNA: TGTGCCAGCAGCCAAGATTGGAGTGGGGGACAGTACTTC. Its protein product is CASSQDWSGGQYF.